This T cell receptor beta chain appears in the sequencing data of a study of T cells expressing NK-cell markers. The wider study: Sorted CD3+CD56+NKG2C+, CD3+CD56+NKG2C- and CD3+CD56-NKG2C+ T-cell subsets were beta-chain profiled. Study conclusions and caveats: The leading position in the CD3+CD56-NKG2C+ fraction of several donors also went to these clonotypes. NKG2C+ dominant clonotype frequencies in over 5 donors were about 1.0-7.5% of CD8+ T cells.

In regard to this clonotype: Its antigen is not known.

The CDR3 spans 14 residues. The V gene's germline CDR1 is LGHNA and CDR2 YNFKEQ. TCRdb reprocessed the 5' RACE reads; each CDR3 protein has one entry and no DNA is given. Recorded here are 550,000 to 600,000 distinct CDR3 sequences; the top ten clones represent 3.5% to 4.5%. Sequencing used blood T cells: a sorted CD56 or NKG2C T cell subset, CD4+ or CD8+ T cells, or bulk PBMC T cells (not recorded which). This sequence originates from a man younger than 30 in good health. This chain uses TRBV4-2 with TRBJ2-1; TCRdb's assignment of TRBD2 cannot be checked, as there is no DNA. CDR3: CASSQGLAGEDPFF.